Listed below are T cell receptor beta chains from one sample, sequenced in a study of T cells in Graves' hyperthyroidism and ophthalmopathy. TCRdb reanalysed the multiplex PCR reads using MiXCR and keeps one entry per CDR3 protein. The sample carries fewer than 650,000 distinct CDR3 sequences, about 14% recorded once. The material sequenced was blood. These receptors originate from a woman aged 35 to 49 with Graves' ophthalmopathy. The CDR3 runs from the conserved cysteine through the conserved F or W. D genes are given only for firm matches. Size tells how often a clone was seen (once, few, many) or the class of an expanded clone, and some rows leave it out.

d_gene | abundance | j_gene | v_gene | CDR3aa | CDR3nt
NA | many | TRBJ2-5 | TRBV28 | CASTVPGRQETQYF | TGTGCCAGCACCGTACCCGGCAGACAAGAGACCCAGTACTTC
NA | many | TRBJ1-5 | TRBV28 | CASRPSGLGANQPQHF | TGTGCCAGCAGGCCGTCGGGGCTCGGGGCCAATCAGCCCCAGCATTTT
NA | many | TRBJ1-1 | TRBV10-3 | CAISEPERGNTEAFF | TGTGCCATCAGTGAGCCGGAGAGGGGGAACACTGAAGCTTTCTTT
TRBD1 | few | TRBJ2-7 | TRBV6-1 | CASRRGQVYHEQYF | TGTGCCAGCAGGAGGGGACAGGTCTACCACGAGCAGTACTTC
NA | many | TRBJ2-7 | TRBV20-1 | CSARVQDSSYEQYF | TGCAGTGCTAGAGTCCAGGACAGCTCCTACGAGCAGTACTTC
NA | many | TRBJ1-1 | TRBV20-1 | CSARDLPPWDTEAFF | TGCAGTGCTAGAGATTTACCGCCGTGGGACACTGAAGCTTTCTTT
TRBD1 | many | TRBJ2-7 | TRBV6-2/TRBV6-3 | CASSGGQAGEQYF | TGTGCCAGCAGTGGCGGACAGGCGGGCGAGCAGTACTTC
NA | few | TRBJ2-2 | TRBV6-1 | CASSERLVTNTGELFF | TGTGCCAGCAGTGAACGACTAGTTACTAACACCGGGGAGCTGTTTTTT
NA | many | TRBJ1-1 | TRBV19 | CASSHLRQSPPEAFF | TGTGCCAGTAGTCACCTCCGACAATCCCCACCTGAAGCTTTCTTT
NA | many | TRBJ1-2 | TRBV6-5 | CASSYSRGSSNYGYTF | TGTGCCAGCAGTTACTCTAGGGGCAGCTCTAACTATGGCTACACCTTC
TRBD1 | many | TRBJ2-5 | TRBV5-4 | CASSNADRVKETQYF | TGTGCCAGCAGCAACGCAGACAGGGTGAAGGAGACCCAGTACTTC
NA | many | TRBJ1-1 | TRBV6-2/TRBV6-3 | CASTNALNLNTEAFF | TGTGCCAGCACCAACGCCCTAAATTTGAACACTGAAGCTTTCTTT
NA | few | TRBJ2-7 | TRBV6-1 | CASVPLDRGAYEQYF | TGTGCCAGCGTCCCACTTGATCGTGGGGCCTACGAGCAGTACTTC
NA | few | TRBJ2-5 | TRBV6-1 | CASSSLLSQETQYF | TGTGCCAGCAGTAGTTTACTCTCCCAAGAGACCCAGTACTTC
TRBD1 | NA | TRBJ1-1 | TRBV6-5 | CASSFGQGGLSTEAFF | TGTGCCAGCAGTTTTGGACAGGGGGGATTGAGCACTGAAGCTTTCTTT
TRBD1 | few | TRBJ1-5 | TRBV4-3 | CASSQDLWGQGSDQPQHF | TGCGCCAGCAGCCAAGATTTGTGGGGACAGGGCTCAGATCAGCCCCAGCATTTT
TRBD2 | many | TRBJ2-6 | TRBV12-3/TRBV12-4 | CASSLAGLVWANVLTF | TGTGCCAGCAGTTTAGCGGGACTAGTCTGGGCCAACGTCCTGACTTTC
NA | many | TRBJ2-2 | TRBV2 | CASKRGTGGSRTGELFF | TGTGCCAGCAAAAGGGGGACTGGCGGGAGTAGAACCGGGGAGCTGTTTTTT
TRBD1 | NA | TRBJ2-7 | TRBV7-2 | CASSLGQDRQYF | TGTGCCAGCAGCCTAGGACAGGACAGGCAGTACTTC
NA | NA | TRBJ2-1 | TRBV6-2/TRBV6-3 | CASIPAVKSYNEQFF | TGTGCCAGCATACCAGCGGTTAAGTCCTACAATGAGCAGTTCTTC
NA | NA | TRBJ2-7 | TRBV6-2/TRBV6-3 | CASSYSRSRRAYEQYF | TGTGCCAGCAGTTACTCTAGGTCACGAAGGGCCTACGAGCAGTACTTC
TRBD2 | many | TRBJ2-7 | TRBV3-1 | CASSPTGGGQTYEQYF | TGTGCCAGCAGCCCCACCGGGGGGGGGCAGACCTACGAGCAGTACTTC